This T cell receptor beta chain emerged from a study of T cells after posttransplantation cyclophosphamide. General study results and limits: Donor-recipient repertoire similarity was low at 1-2 months, rising over year one.

The V gene's germline CDR1 is GTSNPN and CDR2 SVGIG (reference sequence). The V and J ends lost 4 bases and 6 bases respectively, with 10 bases between them. This CDR3 contains 12 residues. Only in-frame clones appear in the TCRdb table, and some are missing; sequencing was by immunoSEQ multiplex PCR. The profile covers approximately 6,900 clones, with roughly 97% appearing a single time and less than 0.55% taken by the ten largest. On this clone: The antigen is undetermined.

The origin of this receptor is a woman aged 30 to 39 in good health and a related stem cell transplant donor. The chain recombines TRBV30 with TRBJ1-5, with D perhaps TRBD1 (6 bases). Sequences were obtained from naive CD8+ T cells sorted from PBMCs. As DNA, the CDR3 is TGTGCCTGGAATGTAGGGGGTCAGCCCCAGCATTTT. It translates to CAWNVGGQPQHF.